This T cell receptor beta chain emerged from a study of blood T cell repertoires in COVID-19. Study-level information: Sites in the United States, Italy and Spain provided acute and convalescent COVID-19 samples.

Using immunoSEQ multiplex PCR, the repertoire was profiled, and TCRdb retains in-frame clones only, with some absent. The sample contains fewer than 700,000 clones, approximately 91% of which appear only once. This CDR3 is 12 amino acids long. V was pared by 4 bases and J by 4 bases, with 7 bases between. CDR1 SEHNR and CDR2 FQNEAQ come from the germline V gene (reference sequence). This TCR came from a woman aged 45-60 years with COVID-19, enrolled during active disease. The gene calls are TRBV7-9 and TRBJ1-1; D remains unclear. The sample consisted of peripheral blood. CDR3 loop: CASSSTVTEAFF. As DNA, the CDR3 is TGTGCCAGCAGCTCCACAGTCACTGAAGCTTTCTTT.